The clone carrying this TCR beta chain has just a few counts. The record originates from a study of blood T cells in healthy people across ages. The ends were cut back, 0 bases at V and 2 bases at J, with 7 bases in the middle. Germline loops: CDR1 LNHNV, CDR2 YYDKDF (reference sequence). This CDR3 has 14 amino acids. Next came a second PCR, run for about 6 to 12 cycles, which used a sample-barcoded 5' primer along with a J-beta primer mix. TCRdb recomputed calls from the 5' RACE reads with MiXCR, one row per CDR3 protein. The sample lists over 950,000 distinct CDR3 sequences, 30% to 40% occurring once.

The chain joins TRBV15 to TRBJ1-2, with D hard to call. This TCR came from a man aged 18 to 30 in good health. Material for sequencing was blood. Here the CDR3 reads CATSRDRGNYGYTF. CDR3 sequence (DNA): TGTGCCACCAGCAGAGATAGAGGGAACTATGGCTACACCTTC.